This TCR beta chain was recovered during a study of blood T cells in healthy people across ages. There were healthy Caucasian individuals from Russia, aged about 6 to 90, serving as donors. This CDR3 region has 15 residues. CDR1 SEHNR and CDR2 FQNEAQ come from the germline V gene (reference sequence). Deletions cut 1 base from V and 2 bases from J, with 12 bases between. Through a sample-barcoded 5' primer and a J-beta primer mix, a second PCR was run for roughly 6 to 12 cycles. TCRdb ran MiXCR on the 5' RACE reads and lists one entry per CDR3 protein. The sample shows some 1.6 million distinct CDR3 sequences, about 35% of them seen only once. Study results and limitations: A conclusive naive versus antigen-experienced comparison was prevented by the unsorted PBMCs.

A few counts support this clonotype. Its specificity is not known. The chain has TRBV7-9 and TRBJ2-7; either TRBD1 or TRBD2 may supply D (5 bases each). The sequencing input was blood. The origin of this receptor is a woman aged 25 to 39 in good health. The CDR3 protein is CASSLGGEYTYEQYF. CDR3 DNA: TGTGCCAGCAGCTTAGGAGGGGAGTACACCTACGAGCAGTACTTC.